These T cell receptor beta chains were read from a single sample in a study of blood T cell repertoires in COVID-19. Produced via immunoSEQ multiplex PCR; TCRdb's table is partial and in-frame only. This table has under 200,000 clones, 70% to 85% appearing once. Sequenced: peripheral blood. Every receptor here comes from an elderly woman with acute or convalescent COVID-19. CDR3s include the opening cysteine and the closing phenylalanine or tryptophan. The D gene is left open where the match is weak. Some rows mark clone size as missing; the rest say once, few, many or name a class of expanded clone.

>NA|TRBV18|TRBJ2-7|15|NA
TGTGCCAGCTCACCACCCGCAAGAGGCTCCTACGAGCAGTACTTC
CASSPPARGSYEQYF
>TRBD2|TRBV7-2|TRBJ2-3|16|NA
TGTGCCAGCAGAGCTCCCCGGGGGGTGTCCGGAAATACGCAGTATTTT
CASRAPRGVSGNTQYF
>TRBD2|TRBV27|TRBJ2-2|15|NA
TGTGCCAGCAGTTGGGGACTAGTGGGAACCGGGGAGCTGTTTTTT
CASSWGLVGTGELFF
>NA|TRBV4-3|TRBJ1-2|15|NA
TGCGCCAGCAGCCAAGATGTGGGGGGGTGGAATGGCTACACCTTC
CASSQDVGGWNGYTF
>TRBD1|TRBV6-2/TRBV6-3|TRBJ1-6|15|NA
TGTGCCAGCAGTTCCCTGGACAGGGAGGGTTCACCCCTCCACTTT
CASSSLDREGSPLHF
>NA|TRBV9|TRBJ2-3|14|NA
TGTGCCAGCAGCGTCAGGGGCCCCACAGATACGCAGTATTTT
CASSVRGPTDTQYF
>NA|TRBV5-1|TRBJ1-1|16|NA
TGCGCCAGCAGCCCGGGGGGGTTTCTATCGAACACTGAAGCTTTCTTT
CASSPGGFLSNTEAFF
>TRBD1|TRBV7-3|TRBJ2-1|16|NA
TGTGCCAGCAGCTTAAAGGGTGGGACAGCATACAATGAGCAGTTCTTC
CASSLKGGTAYNEQFF
>TRBD1|TRBV2|TRBJ2-2|15|NA
TGTGCCAGCGCTCTGGACAGGTCGAACACCGGGGAGCTGTTTTTT
CASALDRSNTGELFF
>NA|TRBV29-1|TRBJ2-2|16|NA
TGCAGCGTTGAGAGCGGGCAGGGAAGAGGCACCGGGGAGCTGTTTTTT
CSVESGQGRGTGELFF
>NA|TRBV7-6|TRBJ2-2|16|NA
TGTGCCAGCAGCTTAGTAGTGACAGGGAACACCGGGGAGCTGTTTTTT
CASSLVVTGNTGELFF
>TRBD1|TRBV27|TRBJ2-5|14|NA
TGTGCCAGCAGCGGACAGGGAGTCGGGGAGACCCAGTACTTC
CASSGQGVGETQYF
>NA|TRBV6-1|TRBJ2-2|16|NA
TGTGCCAGCAGTGAAACTGGGACAATGAACACCGGGGAGCTGTTTTTT
CASSETGTMNTGELFF
>TRBD1|TRBV11-1|TRBJ2-3|14|NA
TGTGCCAGCAGCGTCGACAGGGTGACAGATACGCAGTATTTT
CASSVDRVTDTQYF
>NA|TRBV5-4|TRBJ2-3|15|NA
TGTGCCAGCAGCCTTCAGTTATCTAGCACAGATACGCAGTATTTT
CASSLQLSSTDTQYF
>NA|TRBV6-5|TRBJ2-2|15|NA
TGTGCCAGCAGGCGTGACAGCCCAAACACCGGGGAGCTGTTTTTT
CASRRDSPNTGELFF
>NA|TRBV7-2|TRBJ2-7|14|NA
TGTGCCAGCAGCTTAGTGTCCAGCTCCTACGAGCAGTACTTC
CASSLVSSSYEQYF
>TRBD2|TRBV3-1/TRBV3-2|TRBJ2-1|16|NA
TGTGCCAGCAGCCAAGGACGACTAGCGGGAAGCAATGAGCAGTTCTTC
CASSQGRLAGSNEQFF
>TRBD1|TRBV7-3|TRBJ2-5|15|NA
TGTGCCAGCAGCTTAGGGACAGGGTTAGAAGAGACCCAGTACTTC
CASSLGTGLEETQYF
>TRBD1|TRBV11-3|TRBJ2-5|14|NA
TGTGCCAGCAGCTTCGGGACAGCAAAGGAGACCCAGTACTTC
CASSFGTAKETQYF
>TRBD1|TRBV19|TRBJ2-1|14|NA
TGTGCCAGTTGCTGGACAGGGGTTGTATGTGAGCAGTTCTTC
CASCWTGVVCEQFF
>TRBD1|TRBV3-1/TRBV3-2|TRBJ1-5|17|few
TGTGCCAGCAGCCAATTTACAGGGGGCCGGGGCAATCAGCCCCAGCATTTT
CASSQFTGGRGNQPQHF
>TRBD2|TRBV7-2|TRBJ2-7|18|once
TGTGCCAGCAGCTTAGGTCCACTAGCGGGGGGGGTCCTCTACGAGCAGTACTTC
CASSLGPLAGGVLYEQYF
>TRBD2|TRBV24-1|TRBJ2-1|13|NA
TGTGCCACCGCTAGCGGGAGGAGCAATGAGCAGTTCTTC
CATASGRSNEQFF
>TRBD1|TRBV7-9|TRBJ1-6|14|few
TGTGCCAGCAGCACGACAGGGGAAGGGTCACCCCTCCACTTT
CASSTTGEGSPLHF
>TRBD1|TRBV4-1|TRBJ1-2|16|NA
TGCGCCAGCAGCCAAGATAGTCAGGGGGCGTATTATGGCTACACCTTC
CASSQDSQGAYYGYTF
>TRBD2|TRBV7-2|TRBJ2-7|14|few
TGTGCCAGCAGCTCCAGGACTAGCACCTACGAGCAGTACTTC
CASSSRTSTYEQYF
>NA|TRBV7-2|TRBJ2-5|14|NA
TGTGCCAGCAGCTTAGTACAACCACAAGAGACCCAGTACTTC
CASSLVQPQETQYF
>NA|TRBV2|TRBJ2-7|13|NA
TGTGCCAGCGGAGTCAGAACCCGCTACGAGCAGTACTTC
CASGVRTRYEQYF
>TRBD2|TRBV6-5|TRBJ2-1|14|NA
TGTGCCAGCAGCGGACTAGCGGGGGGTAGTGAGCAGTTCTTC
CASSGLAGGSEQFF
>NA|TRBV12-3/TRBV12-4|TRBJ2-1|12|once
TGTGCCAGCAGTTTGTCAGAGGGAGAGAAGTTCTTC
CASSLSEGEKFF